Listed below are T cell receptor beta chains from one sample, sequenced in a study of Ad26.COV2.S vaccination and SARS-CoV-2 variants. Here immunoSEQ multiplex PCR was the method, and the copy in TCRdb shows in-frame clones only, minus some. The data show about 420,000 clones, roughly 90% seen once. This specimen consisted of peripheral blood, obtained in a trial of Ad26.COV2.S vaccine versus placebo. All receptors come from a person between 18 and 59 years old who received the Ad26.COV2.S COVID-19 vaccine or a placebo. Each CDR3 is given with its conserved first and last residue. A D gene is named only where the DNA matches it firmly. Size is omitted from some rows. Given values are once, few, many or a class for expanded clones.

TGTGCCAGCAGTTGGGACAGGTCGGGTCAGCCCCAGCATTTT	CASSWDRSGQPQHF	TRBJ1-5	TRBV5-5	few	TRBD1
TGCGCCAGCAGCCCGGGGCAGGGCCATATCTATGGCTACACCTTC	CASSPGQGHIYGYTF	TRBJ1-2	TRBV4-3	NA	NA
TGCAGCGTTGAAGGCTATGGCTACACCTTC	CSVEGYGYTF	TRBJ1-2	TRBV29-1	few	NA
TGTGCCAGTAGTAATTGGACCGGGGGCCACAATCAGCCCCAGCATTTT	CASSNWTGGHNQPQHF	TRBJ1-5	TRBV19	NA	NA
TGTGCCAGCAGTTTAGGGATCTACGAGCAGTACTTC	CASSLGIYEQYF	TRBJ2-7	TRBV6-2/TRBV6-3	once	NA
TGTGCCAGCAGTGAACTAGCGGGGGGGCCGGCAGATACGCAGTATTTT	CASSELAGGPADTQYF	TRBJ2-3	TRBV6-1	NA	TRBD2
TGTGCCAGCAGTTTACCCCAGGGGCCTTATAATTCACCCCTCCACTTT	CASSLPQGPYNSPLHF	TRBJ1-6	TRBV27	few	NA
TGTGCCACCAGGAAAGACCCTAACTATGGCTACACCTTC	CATRKDPNYGYTF	TRBJ1-2	TRBV15	once	NA
TGTGCCAGCAGCCCGGGACTCCCGAGCTACGAGCAGTACTTC	CASSPGLPSYEQYF	TRBJ2-7	TRBV7-9	NA	NA
TGTGCCAGCAGCTCTGATGGGACAGGGCTTCTTCTCGATACGCAGTATTTT	CASSSDGTGLLLDTQYF	TRBJ2-3	TRBV7-9	NA	TRBD1
TGTGCCAGCTCGTACTCCGGGACAGGGGCCTACGAGCAGTACTTC	CASSYSGTGAYEQYF	TRBJ2-7	TRBV18	many	TRBD1
TGTGCCAGCAGTTACCTTAGCGAGCAGTACTTC	CASSYLSEQYF	TRBJ2-7	TRBV6-6	once	NA
TGTGCCAGCAGCCTCGCCAGGGTCTCAGATACGCAGTATTTT	CASSLARVSDTQYF	TRBJ2-3	TRBV7-2	NA	NA
TGTGCCAGCAGCTTGGATCAGGGGGCCTATGGCTACACCTTC	CASSLDQGAYGYTF	TRBJ1-2	TRBV5-8	NA	TRBD1
TGTGCCAGCAGCTTGACAGGGTCCTACAATGAGCAGTTCTTC	CASSLTGSYNEQFF	TRBJ2-1	TRBV7-3	NA	TRBD1
TGTGCCAGCAGCCCTCCGGGACAGGGGAGCTCCTACGAGCAGTACTTC	CASSPPGQGSSYEQYF	TRBJ2-7	TRBV13	NA	TRBD1
TGTGCCTGGAGTCCAGGACGGTCCTACGAGCAGTACTTC	CAWSPGRSYEQYF	TRBJ2-7	TRBV30	NA	NA
TGTGCCAGCAGTGAAAGGCAGGCTCACACCTACAATGAGCAGTTCTTC	CASSERQAHTYNEQFF	TRBJ2-1	TRBV6-1	NA	NA
TGCGCCAGCAGCTTGATTGCGGACACCAGCGGCTACACCTTC	CASSLIADTSGYTF	TRBJ1-2	TRBV5-1	NA	NA
TGTGCCAGCCGAATCGACGGTCGCAATCAGCCCCAGCATTTT	CASRIDGRNQPQHF	TRBJ1-5	TRBV28	NA	NA
TGTGCCAGCAGTTTAGATCAGGGGGCGAGGTCCGGGGAGCTGTTTTTT	CASSLDQGARSGELFF	TRBJ2-2	TRBV28	NA	TRBD1
TGTGCCAGCAGCTGGGACGGGTACGAGCAGTACTTC	CASSWDGYEQYF	TRBJ2-7	TRBV5-6	NA	NA
TGTGCCAGCAGTCCCGGGGATCAACGATCACCCCTCCACTTT	CASSPGDQRSPLHF	TRBJ1-6	TRBV6-2/TRBV6-3	NA	NA
TGCGCCAGCAGCCAAGGCAATGGCTACACCTTC	CASSQGNGYTF	TRBJ1-2	TRBV4-1	NA	NA
TGTGCCAGTAGTATGGGAAGGGGGGAGTCGAATGAGCAGTTCTTC	CASSMGRGESNEQFF	TRBJ2-1	TRBV19	NA	NA
TGTGCCAGCAGTTACTCGACTGGACAGGGGGTCGACACTGAAGCTTTCTTT	CASSYSTGQGVDTEAFF	TRBJ1-1	TRBV6-2/TRBV6-3	NA	TRBD1
TGTGCCAGTAAGGGGGGGGCGAATGAGCAGTACTTC	CASKGGANEQYF	TRBJ2-7	TRBV19	NA	NA
TGTGCCAGCTCACCTTGGACAGGCGAGCAGTACTTC	CASSPWTGEQYF	TRBJ2-7	TRBV18	NA	TRBD1
TGCGCCAGCCTAGGGATCTCCTACGAGCAGTACTTC	CASLGISYEQYF	TRBJ2-7	TRBV10-2	NA	NA
TGTGCCAGCAGCTTAAGAGGGCGGGGGCAAGGGGTCACAGATACGCAGTATTTT	CASSLRGRGQGVTDTQYF	TRBJ2-3	TRBV7-2	NA	NA
TGCGCCAGCAGCCTTGGCACCGGGGAGCTGTTTTTT	CASSLGTGELFF	TRBJ2-2	TRBV10-1	NA	NA
TGTGCCAGCAAGAGGACAGGGGAAAAATTCTACGAGCAGTACTTC	CASKRTGEKFYEQYF	TRBJ2-7	TRBV28	NA	TRBD1
TGTGCCAGCAGCCCCTCCTATAATTCACCCCTCCACTTT	CASSPSYNSPLHF	TRBJ1-6	TRBV6-2/TRBV6-3	few	NA
TGTGCCAGCAGCTTAAGGGGTCAGCCCCAGCATTTT	CASSLRGQPQHF	TRBJ1-5	TRBV7-9	NA	NA
TGTGCCAGCAGCCCGAGGACAGTCGACAATGAGCAGTTCTTC	CASSPRTVDNEQFF	TRBJ2-1	TRBV28	NA	NA
TGTGCCAGTAGTACCGAGGCGGTGATTTCTAACTATGGCTACACCTTC	CASSTEAVISNYGYTF	TRBJ1-2	TRBV19	NA	NA
TGCGCCAGCAGCCGAACTCTGGTGGTAGCGGCAAGAACCGGGGAGCTGTTTTTT	CASSRTLVVAARTGELFF	TRBJ2-2	TRBV4-3	NA	NA
TGTGCCAGCAGCCAGGACGACACGGCAGGGAGGCCCCTCCACTTT	CASSQDDTAGRPLHF	TRBJ1-6	TRBV3-1/TRBV3-2	NA	NA
TGTGCCAGCAGCCCACAGGGATTTCCTAATGAAAAACTGTTTTTT	CASSPQGFPNEKLFF	TRBJ1-4	TRBV5-5	NA	NA
TGTGCCAGCAGCTTAGCGTTTTTCAGGGGGCTAGATGAGCAGTTCTTC	CASSLAFFRGLDEQFF	TRBJ2-1	TRBV7-9	few	TRBD1
TGTGCCAGCAGCTTAGTCGACGAGCAGTACTTC	CASSLVDEQYF	TRBJ2-7	TRBV7-9	NA	NA
TGTGCCAGCAGCTTACGAGACACTAACTATGGCTACACCTTC	CASSLRDTNYGYTF	TRBJ1-2	TRBV7-8	NA	NA
TGCGCCAGCAGCCCCACCCCGGACAGGGATGGGGGCTACACCTTC	CASSPTPDRDGGYTF	TRBJ1-2	TRBV5-1	NA	TRBD1
TGCGCCAGCAGCTTACTCATTGCCGGGGAGCTGTTTTTT	CASSLLIAGELFF	TRBJ2-2	TRBV5-1	NA	NA
TGTGCCAGCAGCTTGGGGACAGGGGGCTACGAGCAGTACTTC	CASSLGTGGYEQYF	TRBJ2-7	TRBV5-4	NA	TRBD1
TGTGCCAGCAGCGACTGGACAGGGGAGTATCTTCCTAACTATGGCTACACCTTC	CASSDWTGEYLPNYGYTF	TRBJ1-2	TRBV21-1	NA	NA
TGCGCCAGCAGCCACAACTGGGGTAGCAATCAGCCCCAGCATTTT	CASSHNWGSNQPQHF	TRBJ1-5	TRBV4-3	NA	NA
TGTGCCAGCTCACCGGGACAGGTACCCTCTAACTATGGCTACACCTTC	CASSPGQVPSNYGYTF	TRBJ1-2	TRBV18	NA	TRBD1
TGTGCCAGCAGTTACTCTCAGGGGGCGTCCTACAATGAGCAGTTCTTC	CASSYSQGASYNEQFF	TRBJ2-1	TRBV6-6	NA	TRBD1
TGTGCCACTTCCCCGGCGGGGGGTTCCACAGATACGCAGTATTTT	CATSPAGGSTDTQYF	TRBJ2-3	TRBV19	once	TRBD2
TGTGCCAGGCCTCCGCCGGGACTAGCGGGGGGGCCGTACACCGGGGAGCTGTTTTTT	CARPPPGLAGGPYTGELFF	TRBJ2-2	TRBV6-4	once	TRBD2
TGTGCCAGCAGCGTATCTGGGGCCAACGTCCTGACTTTC	CASSVSGANVLTF	TRBJ2-6	TRBV9	NA	NA
TGTGCCAGCAGCCCGCCGTCTGGAAAGCAGGCAGATACGCAGTATTTT	CASSPPSGKQADTQYF	TRBJ2-3	TRBV25-1	NA	NA
TGTGCCAGCAGCCGCTGGGACGGGGTATACAATGAGCAGTTCTTC	CASSRWDGVYNEQFF	TRBJ2-1	TRBV7-2	NA	NA